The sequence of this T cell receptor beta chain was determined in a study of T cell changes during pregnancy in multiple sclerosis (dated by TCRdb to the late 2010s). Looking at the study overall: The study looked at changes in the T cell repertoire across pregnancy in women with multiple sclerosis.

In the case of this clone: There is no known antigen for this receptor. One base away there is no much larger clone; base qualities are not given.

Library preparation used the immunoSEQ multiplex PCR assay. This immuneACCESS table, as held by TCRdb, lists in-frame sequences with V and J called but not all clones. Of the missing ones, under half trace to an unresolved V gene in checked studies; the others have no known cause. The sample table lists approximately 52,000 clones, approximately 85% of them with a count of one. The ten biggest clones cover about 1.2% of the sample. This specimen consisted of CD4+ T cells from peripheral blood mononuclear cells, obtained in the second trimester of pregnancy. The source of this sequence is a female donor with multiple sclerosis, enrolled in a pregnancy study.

The DNA is as follows: TGTGCCAGCAGTTACTCTCTAGGAGCAAATCAGCCCCAGCATTTT. Its amino acids are CASSYSLGANQPQHF. The chain joins TRBV6-5 to TRBJ1-5; too little of a D gene remains to name it. From a lookup of the germline V gene, CDR1 and CDR2 are MNHEY and SVGAGI. Spanning cysteine to phenylalanine, the CDR3 consists of 15 amino acids. Just the 45-base CDR3 DNA is kept, in frame starting at base 1. The germline ends are 10 bases apart after V is trimmed by 0 bases and J by 4 bases.